This entry features one TCR beta chain sequence. In the original processing: Estimated nucleated cell counts came from reference gene primer amplification. Sequencing used immunoSEQ multiplex PCR; TCRdb keeps in-frame clones, though not all of them. V and J calls and clone size are given by that table; D and trimming were obtained from the DNA. This table has around 250,000 clones, approximately 87% appearing once. This sample is part of a study of blood T cell repertoires in COVID-19. About the study: Spain, Italy and the United States supplied samples that represented acute and convalescent COVID-19. Sample material is recorded as cDNA or gDNA derived from T cells, B-cell-depleted T cells, or PBMCs.

Germline loops: CDR1 SQVTM, CDR2 ANQGSEA. Trimming cost V 4 bases and J 3 bases, with 13 bases left between them. This CDR3 spans 13 amino acids. Sequenced: peripheral blood. The sequence was obtained from a man in his 60s with acute or convalescent COVID-19. This chain joins TRBV29-1 and TRBJ2-7, with D perhaps TRBD1 (5 bases). The CDR3 region has the DNA TGCAGCGTTGCTGCACCAGGGAACTACGAGCAGTACTTC. Residues: CSVAAPGNYEQYF.